The clone carrying this TCR beta chain was detected a few times. The antigen is undetermined. Trimming shortened V by 2 bases and J by 5 bases, and 24 bases separated the two germline ends. The CDR3 is made up of 18 amino acids. Germline CDR1 ENHRY, CDR2 SYGVKD. This specimen belongs to a study of beta chain features in type 1 diabetes. The study, taken as a whole, reports: Shortening that was moderate but significant affected the TCRB CDR3s of Type 1 diabetes patients in all four CD4+ subsets. Patients with type 1 diabetes carried fewer insertions and had more deletions at their VDJ junctions.

All of the isolated RNA was reverse transcribed, so expressed TCRB transcripts were sequenced. Generated by immunoSEQ multiplex PCR, the TCRdb table keeps only in-frame clones and is missing some. The data hold approximately 600,000 clones, with approximately 13% observed a single time. V usage is TRBV10-3 and J usage is TRBJ2-5; D not resolved. The clonotype originates from a man in his thirties or forties with type 1 diabetes. The sequenced sample was naive CD4+ T cells from blood. This CDR3 is CAISEGSHSYGVLETQYF. CDR3 DNA sequence: TGTGCCATCAGTGAGGGCAGCCACTCGTACGGAGTATTGGAGACCCAGTACTTC.